This TCR beta chain derives from a study of control samples from healthy donors and cancer patients. Assay used: immunoSEQ multiplex PCR; TCRdb lists only in-frame clones, some missing. The sample lists 75,000 to 100,000 clones, about nine tenths occurring once. Germline values: CDR1 ENHRY, CDR2 SYGVKD. This CDR3 is built from 13 residues. Trimming removed 4 bases from V and 1 base from J, with 7 bases in between. The source of this sequence is a man aged 50-60 years in good health. Input material: blood. This chain uses TRBV10-3 with TRBJ1-1, with no clear D. CDR3 region: CAISGPQNTEAFF. The CDR3 nucleotides read TGTGCCATCAGTGGCCCGCAGAACACTGAAGCTTTCTTT.